This T cell receptor (beta chain) was retrieved from a study of blood T cell repertoires in COVID-19. Looking at the study overall: Donors in the United States, Italy and Spain gave samples during acute or convalescent COVID-19. PBMCs, B-cell-depleted T cells, or T cells provided the cDNA or gDNA that made up the material.

CDR1 LNHDA and CDR2 SQIVND come from the germline V gene (reference sequence). V dropped 5 bases and J dropped 1 base, with 5 bases sitting between them. This CDR3 is 12 amino acids long. Original analysis: Nucleated cell number was recorded as an estimate derived from reference gene primer amplification. Repertoires were generated with immunoSEQ multiplex PCR, while TCRdb's copy carries only in-frame clones and drops some. V, J and clone size are taken as reported in that table, and D and trimming were inferred from the DNA itself. The sample contains about 160,000 clones, 70% to 90% of which appear only once.

This chain joins TRBV19 and TRBJ2-5; the D is unclear. Sample: peripheral blood. The clonotype was recovered from a man between 65 and 85 years old with acute or convalescent COVID-19. Written as DNA, the CDR3 is TGTGCCAGTAGTGAGTCCCAAGAGACCCAGTACTTC. It codes for CASSESQETQYF.